What follows is one TCR beta chain and its context. Its specificity is unknown. Trimming pared 0 bases from V and 6 bases from J, leaving 8 bases between. Looked up from germline, CDR1 is SGHNT and CDR2 is YENEEA. The CDR3 spans 13 residues. Here immunoSEQ multiplex PCR was the method, and the copy in TCRdb shows in-frame clones only, minus some. The data contain roughly 23,000 clones, about nine tenths of them singletons. The sample comes from a study of chemoradiotherapy in HPV16-positive cancers. Findings and limits, study-wide: Candidate HPV-specific clones and E7-related TCR motifs grew in tumor during treatment. The functional HPV-specific definition rests on just a couple of HPV16-positive patients.

V and J are TRBV11-3 and TRBJ1-1; D is perhaps TRBD1 (5 bases). The sequences come from blood, collected from a patient who underwent chemoradiotherapy. The receptor was derived from a human donor with HPV-associated anogenital cancer. The CDR3 region is CASSLEGGAEAFF. CDR3 nucleotide sequence: TGTGCCAGCAGCTTAGAAGGAGGGGCTGAAGCTTTCTTT.